The present TCR beta chain was sequenced within a study of T-cell reconstitution after alpha-beta-depleted transplantation in children. The study, taken as a whole, reports: T-cell numbers and diversity, one year after transplant, stemmed largely from T cells that were newly produced. Reports say that about two months after transplant, the alpha-beta T cells came out of several hundred graft clones that had expanded. Certain patients had high TCRbeta diversity at day 60, and it came from recipient T cells and thymic progenitors that survived.

The CDR3 consists of 14 residues. Germline V gene lookup returns CDR1 MGHDK and CDR2 SYGVNS. The junction had 4 bases not matched to a gene; V was cut back by 5 bases and J by 3 bases. The TCRbeta library was prepared with unique molecular identifiers. TCRdb reprocessed the PCR reads with MiXCR, giving one entry per CDR3 protein. The top ten hold under 45% of the sample, which has a few hundred thousand distinct CDR3 sequences, 25% to 30% seen once. This clonotype turned up a few times. Its antigen remains unknown. The sequencing used PBMCs, collected before TCRalphabeta/CD19-depleted stem cell transplant. The genes are TRBV25-1 and TRBJ2-1, with TRBD2 matching over 7 bases. This TCR was sampled from a boy younger than two with Wiskott-Aldrich syndrome, due to receive a stem cell transplant. The DNA of the CDR3 is TGTGCCAGCAGTTCACTAGCGCGCTACAATGAGCAGTTCTTC. Protein product: CASSSLARYNEQFF.